In its sample, the clone carrying this T cell receptor beta chain was seen a few times. Antigen unknown. Primers: 60 Vbeta forward and 13 Jbeta reverse. Profiling relied on immunoSEQ multiplex PCR, and the TCRdb table lists in-frame clones only, not all of them. The sample holds about 190,000 clones, roughly 90% seen once. This sample is part of a study of cytomegalovirus exposure and HLA in healthy donors. General study points: Analysis was performed later, and it showed HLA-associated TCR beta chains to be more clonally expanded than equally common others. Per published reports, the classifier diagnosed cytomegalovirus status with high specificity and sensitivity.

The length of the CDR3 is 15 residues. The germline V gene encodes CDR1 LNHDA and CDR2 SQIVND (reference sequence). The V gene lost 6 bases and the J gene lost 2 bases, with 14 bases spanning the gap. This sequence originates from a boy aged 2 to 9 in good health and CMV-seronegative. The sequenced sample consisted of PBMCs. The chain employs TRBV19 and TRBJ1-3, with D possibly TRBD1 on 6 matching bases. CDR3 sequence (DNA): TGTGCCAGTAGCCCACAGGGCTTCGCTGGAAACACCATATATTTT. It translates to CASSPQGFAGNTIYF.